This TCR beta chain was sequenced in a study of CD8 T cells in Susac syndrome. At the level of the study: The Susac syndrome patients that were sequenced included more than 5 with active disease and roughly 8 in remission.

Germline V CDR1 and CDR2: KGHSH, LQKENI. The CDR3 runs to 16 residues. V gave up 5 bases and J gave up 2 bases; unmatched junction bases: 5. RNA totalling roughly 0.5 to 1 ug underwent reverse transcription with random hexamers. TCRdb redid the calling of the immunoSEQ multiplex PCR reads with MiXCR, one entry per CDR3 protein. The sample has more than 200,000 distinct CDR3 sequences, about 94% seen once. The sample comprised CD4+ T cells from PBMCs. The receptor was isolated from a human donor with Susac syndrome. V is TRBV18 and J is TRBJ2-3; 12 bases fit TRBD2. The CDR3 is CASSATSGGDTDTQYF. The CDR3 DNA is TGTGCCAGCTCAGCGACTAGCGGGGGCGACACAGATACGCAGTATTTT.